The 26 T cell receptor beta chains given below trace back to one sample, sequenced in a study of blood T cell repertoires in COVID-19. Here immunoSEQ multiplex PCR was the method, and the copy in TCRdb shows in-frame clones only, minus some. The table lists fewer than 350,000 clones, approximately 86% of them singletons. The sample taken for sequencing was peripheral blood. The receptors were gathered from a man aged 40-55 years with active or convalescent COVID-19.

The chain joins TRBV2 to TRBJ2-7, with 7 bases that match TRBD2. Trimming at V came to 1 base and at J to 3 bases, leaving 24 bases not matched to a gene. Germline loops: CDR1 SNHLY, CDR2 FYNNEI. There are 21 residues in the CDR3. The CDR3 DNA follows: TGTGCCAGCAGTGAAGAGTGGGGGGGGTACTCAGGGTTGAGGTCTTACTACGAGCAGTACTTC. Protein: CASSEEWGGYSGLRSYYEQYF. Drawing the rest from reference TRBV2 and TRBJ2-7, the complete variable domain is EPEVTQTPSHQVTQMGQEVILRCVPISNHLYFYWYRQILGQKVEFLVSFYNNEISEKSEIFDDQFSVERPDGSNFTLKIRSTKLEDSAMYFCASSEEWGGYSGLRSYYEQYFGPGTRLTVT.

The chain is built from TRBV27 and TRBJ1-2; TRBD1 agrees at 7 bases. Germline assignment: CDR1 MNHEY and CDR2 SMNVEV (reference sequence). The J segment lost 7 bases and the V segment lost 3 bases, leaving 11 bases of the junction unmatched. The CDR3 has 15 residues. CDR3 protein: CASSFRGQPALGYTF. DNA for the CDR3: TGTGCCAGCAGTTTTAGGGGACAGCCGGCTCTTGGCTACACCTTC.

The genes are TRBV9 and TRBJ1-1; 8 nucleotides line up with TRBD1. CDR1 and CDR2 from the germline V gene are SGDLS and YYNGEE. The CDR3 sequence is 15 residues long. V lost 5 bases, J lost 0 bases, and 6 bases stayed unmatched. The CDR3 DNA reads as TGTGCCAGCAGTCTCCGGACAGGGATGAACACTGAAGCTTTCTTT. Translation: CASSLRTGMNTEAFF.

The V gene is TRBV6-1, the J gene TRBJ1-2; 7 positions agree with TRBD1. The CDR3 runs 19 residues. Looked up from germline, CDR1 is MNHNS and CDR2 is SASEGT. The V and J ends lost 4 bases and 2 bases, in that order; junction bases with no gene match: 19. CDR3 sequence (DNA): TGTGCCAGCAGTGCTTACCTCCCAGGACAGGCCCAGCGGAACTATGGCTACACCTTC. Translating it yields CASSAYLPGQAQRNYGYTF.

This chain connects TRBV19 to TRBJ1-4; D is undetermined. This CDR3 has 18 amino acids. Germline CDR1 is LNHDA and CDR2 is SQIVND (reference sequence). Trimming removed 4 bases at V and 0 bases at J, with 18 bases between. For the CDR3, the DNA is TGTGCCAGTAGTAGTAGGGCCTTACGGGGTCCAACTAATGAAAAACTGTTTTTT. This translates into CASSSRALRGPTNEKLFF.

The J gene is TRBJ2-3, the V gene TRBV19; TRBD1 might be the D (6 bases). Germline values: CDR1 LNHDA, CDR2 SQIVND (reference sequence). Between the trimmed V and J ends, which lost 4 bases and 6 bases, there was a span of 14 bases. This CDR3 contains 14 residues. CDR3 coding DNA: TGTGCCAGTAGTAGCGTCCAGGGGTCTGATACGCAGTATTTT. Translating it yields CASSSVQGSDTQYF.

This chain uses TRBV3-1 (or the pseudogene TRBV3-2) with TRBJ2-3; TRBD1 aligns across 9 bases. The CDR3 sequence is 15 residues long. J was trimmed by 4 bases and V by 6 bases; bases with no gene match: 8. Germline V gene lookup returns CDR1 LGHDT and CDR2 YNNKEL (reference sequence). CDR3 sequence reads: CASSHPGTGPDTQYF. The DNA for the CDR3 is TGTGCCAGCAGTCATCCCGGGACAGGGCCAGATACGCAGTATTTT.

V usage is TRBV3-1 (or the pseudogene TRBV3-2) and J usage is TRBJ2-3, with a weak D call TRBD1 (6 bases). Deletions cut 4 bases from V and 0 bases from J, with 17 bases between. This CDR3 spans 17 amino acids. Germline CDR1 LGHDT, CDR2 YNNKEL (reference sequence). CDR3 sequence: CASSRDQTGDSTDTQYF. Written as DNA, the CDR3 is TGTGCCAGCAGCCGGGACCAGACAGGAGATAGCACAGATACGCAGTATTTT.

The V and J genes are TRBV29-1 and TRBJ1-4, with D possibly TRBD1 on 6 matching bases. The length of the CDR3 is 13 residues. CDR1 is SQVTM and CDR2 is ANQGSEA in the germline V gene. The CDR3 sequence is CSSERGGGEKLFF. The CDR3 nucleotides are TGCAGTTCTGAGAGGGGGGGAGGTGAAAAACTGTTTTTT. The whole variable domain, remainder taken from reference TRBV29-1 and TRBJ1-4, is SAVISQKPSRDICQRGTSLTIQCQVDSQVTMMFWYRQQPGQSLTLIATANQGSEATYESGFVIDKFPISRPNLTFSTLTVSNMSPEDSSIYLCSSERGGGEKLFFGSGTQLSVL.

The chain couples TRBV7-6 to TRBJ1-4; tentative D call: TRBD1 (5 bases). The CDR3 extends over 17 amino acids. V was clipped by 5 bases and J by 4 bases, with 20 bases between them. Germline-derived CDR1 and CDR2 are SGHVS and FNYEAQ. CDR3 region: CASSASFREGVNEKLFF. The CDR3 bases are TGTGCCAGCAGCGCCTCCTTCAGGGAAGGGGTTAATGAAAAACTGTTTTTT.

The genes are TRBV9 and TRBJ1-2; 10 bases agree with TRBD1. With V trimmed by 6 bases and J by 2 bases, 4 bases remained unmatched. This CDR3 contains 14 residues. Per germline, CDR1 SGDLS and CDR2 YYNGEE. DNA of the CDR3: TGTGCCAGCACCCTGACAGGGGGCAACTATGGCTACACCTTC. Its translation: CASTLTGGNYGYTF.

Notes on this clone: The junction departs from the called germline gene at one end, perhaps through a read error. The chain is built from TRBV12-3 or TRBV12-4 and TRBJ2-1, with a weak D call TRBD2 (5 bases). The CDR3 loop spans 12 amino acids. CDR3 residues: CASSPGRTEQFF. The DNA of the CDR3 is TGTGCCAGCAGTCCTGGGAGAACGGAGCAATTCTTC.

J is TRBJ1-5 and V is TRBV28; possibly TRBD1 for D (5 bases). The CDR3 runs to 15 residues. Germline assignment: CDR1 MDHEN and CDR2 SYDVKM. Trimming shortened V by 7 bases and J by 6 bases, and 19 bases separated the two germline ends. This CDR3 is CASTPRGSGVQPQHF. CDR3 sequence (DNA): TGTGCCAGCACCCCACGGGGGTCCGGGGTTCAGCCCCAGCATTTT.

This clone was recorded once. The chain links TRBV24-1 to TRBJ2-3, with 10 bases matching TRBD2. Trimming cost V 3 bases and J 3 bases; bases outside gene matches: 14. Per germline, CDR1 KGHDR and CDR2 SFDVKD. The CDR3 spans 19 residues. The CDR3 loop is CATSDTGLAAQGGTDTQYF. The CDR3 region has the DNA TGTGCCACCAGTGATACAGGACTAGCGGCCCAGGGGGGTACAGATACGCAGTATTTT.

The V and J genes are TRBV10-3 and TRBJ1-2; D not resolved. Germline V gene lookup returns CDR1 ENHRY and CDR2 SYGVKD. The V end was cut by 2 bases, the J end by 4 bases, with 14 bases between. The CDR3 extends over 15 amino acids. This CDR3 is CAISEAFEASYGYTF. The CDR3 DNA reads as TGTGCCATCAGTGAGGCTTTCGAAGCCTCCTATGGCTACACCTTC.

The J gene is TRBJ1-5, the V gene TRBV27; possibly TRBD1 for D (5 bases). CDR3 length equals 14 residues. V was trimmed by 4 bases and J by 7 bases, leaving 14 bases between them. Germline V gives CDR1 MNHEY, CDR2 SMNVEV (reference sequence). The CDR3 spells CASSSGGKGQPQHF. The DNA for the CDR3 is TGTGCCAGCAGTTCCGGGGGGAAAGGCCAGCCCCAGCATTTT.

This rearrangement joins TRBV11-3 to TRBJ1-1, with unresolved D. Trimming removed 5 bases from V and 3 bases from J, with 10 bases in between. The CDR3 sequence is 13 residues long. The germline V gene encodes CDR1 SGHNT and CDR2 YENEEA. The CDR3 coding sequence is TGTGCCAGCAGCGATCGGAGGGACACTGAAGCTTTCTTT. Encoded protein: CASSDRRDTEAFF.

The CDR3 protein is CASSLESTYEQYF. CDR3 sequence (DNA): TGTGCCAGCAGCTTAGAATCCACCTACGAGCAGTACTTC. V gene TRBV11-2 combines with J gene TRBJ2-7; no definite D call. This CDR3 is 13 amino acids long. Germline CDR1 SGHAT, CDR2 FQNNGV. V lost 0 bases and J lost 2, with 5 bases in between.

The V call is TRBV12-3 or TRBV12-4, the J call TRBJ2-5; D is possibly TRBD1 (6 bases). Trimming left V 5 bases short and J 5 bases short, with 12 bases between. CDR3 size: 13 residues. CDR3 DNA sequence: TGTGCCAGCAGTATAAAGGGGGACGAGACCCAGTACTTC. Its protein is CASSIKGDETQYF.

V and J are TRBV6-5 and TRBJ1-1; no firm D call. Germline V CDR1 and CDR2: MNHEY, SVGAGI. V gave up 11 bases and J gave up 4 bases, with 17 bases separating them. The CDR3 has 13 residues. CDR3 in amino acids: CAGREGAGTEAFF. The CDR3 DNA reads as TGTGCCGGTAGAGAGGGCGCGGGCACTGAAGCTTTCTTT.

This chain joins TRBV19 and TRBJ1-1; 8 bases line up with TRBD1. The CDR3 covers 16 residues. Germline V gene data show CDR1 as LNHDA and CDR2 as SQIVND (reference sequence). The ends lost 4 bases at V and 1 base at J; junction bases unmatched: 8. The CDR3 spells CASSTHDRGWNTEAFF. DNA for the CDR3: TGTGCCAGTAGTACCCACGACAGGGGTTGGAACACTGAAGCTTTCTTT.

This CDR3 is CASSLWAGGAEKLFF. CDR3 DNA sequence: TGTGCCAGCAGTTTGTGGGCAGGGGGCGCGGAAAAACTGTTTTTT. The chain carries TRBV6-6 and TRBJ1-4, with 8 bases matching TRBD1. Trimming at V came to 4 bases and at J to 8 bases, leaving 9 bases not matched to a gene. CDR1 and CDR2 (germline): MNHNY, SVGAGI (reference sequence). The CDR3 extends over 15 amino acids.

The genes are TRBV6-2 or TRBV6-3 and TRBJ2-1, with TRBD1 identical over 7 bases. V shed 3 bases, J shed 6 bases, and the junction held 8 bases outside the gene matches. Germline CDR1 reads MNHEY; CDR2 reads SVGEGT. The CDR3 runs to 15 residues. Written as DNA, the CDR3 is TGTGCCAGCAGTTATAGGGGGCCAGGGCGCAATGAGCAGTTCTTC. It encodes CASSYRGPGRNEQFF.

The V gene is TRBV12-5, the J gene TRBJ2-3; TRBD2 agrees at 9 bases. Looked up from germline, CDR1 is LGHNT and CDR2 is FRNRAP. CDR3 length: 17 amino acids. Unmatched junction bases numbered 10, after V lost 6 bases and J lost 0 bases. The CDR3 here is CASGIGLGTSSTDTQYF. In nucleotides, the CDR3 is TGTGCTAGTGGGATCGGGTTAGGGACTAGCAGCACAGATACGCAGTATTTT.

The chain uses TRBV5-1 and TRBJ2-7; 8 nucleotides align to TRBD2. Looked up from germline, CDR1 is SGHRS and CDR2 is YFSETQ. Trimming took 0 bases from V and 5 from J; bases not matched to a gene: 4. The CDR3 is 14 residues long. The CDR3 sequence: CASSLGLARNEQYF. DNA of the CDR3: TGCGCCAGCAGCTTGGGACTAGCGAGGAACGAGCAGTACTTC.

The CDR3 spells CASSFGQSHEQYF. CDR3 bases: TGTGCCAGCAGCTTCGGACAGTCCCACGAGCAGTACTTC. V and J are TRBV5-6 and TRBJ2-7; perhaps TRBD1 as D (6 bases). Between the trimmed V and J ends, which lost 2 bases and 5 bases, there was a span of 11 bases. CDR1 and CDR2 (germline): SGHDT, YYEEEE. The CDR3 length is 13 residues.